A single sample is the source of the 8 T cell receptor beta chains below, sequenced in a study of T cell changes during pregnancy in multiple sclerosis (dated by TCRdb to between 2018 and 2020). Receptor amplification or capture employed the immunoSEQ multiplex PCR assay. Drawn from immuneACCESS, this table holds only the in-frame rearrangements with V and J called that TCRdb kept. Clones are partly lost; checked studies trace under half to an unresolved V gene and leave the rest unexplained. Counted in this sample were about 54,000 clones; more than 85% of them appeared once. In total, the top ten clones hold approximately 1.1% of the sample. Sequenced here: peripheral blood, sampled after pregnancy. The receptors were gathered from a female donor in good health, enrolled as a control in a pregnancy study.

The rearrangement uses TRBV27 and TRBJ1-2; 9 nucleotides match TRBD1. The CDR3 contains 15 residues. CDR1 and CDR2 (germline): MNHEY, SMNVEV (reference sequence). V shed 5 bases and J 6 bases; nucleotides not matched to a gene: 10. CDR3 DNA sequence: TGTGCCAGCAGTCTCACAGGGGGCTCTTGGAATGGCTACACCTTC. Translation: CASSLTGGSWNGYTF.

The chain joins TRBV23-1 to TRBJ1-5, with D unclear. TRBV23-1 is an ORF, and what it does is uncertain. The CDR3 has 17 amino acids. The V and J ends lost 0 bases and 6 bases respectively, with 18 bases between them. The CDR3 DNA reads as TGCGCCAGCAGTCAATCTCCAGATACCAGACTTTGTCAGCCCCAGCATTTT. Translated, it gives CASSQSPDTRLCQPQHF.

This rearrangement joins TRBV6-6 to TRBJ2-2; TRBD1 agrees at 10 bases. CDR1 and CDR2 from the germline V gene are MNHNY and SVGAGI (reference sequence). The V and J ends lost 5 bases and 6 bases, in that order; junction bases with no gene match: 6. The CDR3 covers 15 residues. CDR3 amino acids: CASSAGTGVAGELFF. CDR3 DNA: TGTGCCAGCAGTGCCGGGACAGGGGTTGCCGGGGAGCTGTTTTTT.

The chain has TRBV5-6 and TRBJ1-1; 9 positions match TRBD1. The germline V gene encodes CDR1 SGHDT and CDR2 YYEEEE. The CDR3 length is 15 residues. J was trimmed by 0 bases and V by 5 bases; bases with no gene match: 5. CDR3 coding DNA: TGTGCCAGCAGTTTCGACAGGGGGATGAACACTGAAGCTTTCTTT. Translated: CASSFDRGMNTEAFF.

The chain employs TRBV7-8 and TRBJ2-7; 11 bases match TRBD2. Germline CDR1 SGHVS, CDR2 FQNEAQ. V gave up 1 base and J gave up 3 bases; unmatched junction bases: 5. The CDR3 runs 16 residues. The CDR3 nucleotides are TGTGCCAGCAGCTTAGATACTAGCGGGGGATTCTACGAGCAGTACTTC. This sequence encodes CASSLDTSGGFYEQYF.

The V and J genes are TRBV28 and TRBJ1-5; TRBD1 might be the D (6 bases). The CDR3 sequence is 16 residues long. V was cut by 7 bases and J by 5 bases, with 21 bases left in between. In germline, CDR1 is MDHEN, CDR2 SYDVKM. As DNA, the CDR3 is TGTGCCAGCACCTCTACAGGGAAGGGATCAGATCAGCCCCAGCATTTT. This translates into CASTSTGKGSDQPQHF.

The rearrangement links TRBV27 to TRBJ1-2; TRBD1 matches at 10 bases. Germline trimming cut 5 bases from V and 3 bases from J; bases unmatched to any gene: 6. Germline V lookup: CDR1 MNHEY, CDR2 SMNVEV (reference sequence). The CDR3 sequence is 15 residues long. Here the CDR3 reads CASSVGTGEDYGYTF. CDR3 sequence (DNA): TGTGCCAGCAGTGTGGGGACAGGGGAGGACTATGGCTACACCTTC.

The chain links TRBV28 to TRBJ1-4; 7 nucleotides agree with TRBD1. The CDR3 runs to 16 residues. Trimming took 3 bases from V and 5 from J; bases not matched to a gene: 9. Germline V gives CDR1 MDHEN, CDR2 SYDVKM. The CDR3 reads CASSLGAGQPNEKLFF. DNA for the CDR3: TGTGCCAGCAGTTTGGGGGCGGGACAGCCCAATGAAAAACTGTTTTTT.